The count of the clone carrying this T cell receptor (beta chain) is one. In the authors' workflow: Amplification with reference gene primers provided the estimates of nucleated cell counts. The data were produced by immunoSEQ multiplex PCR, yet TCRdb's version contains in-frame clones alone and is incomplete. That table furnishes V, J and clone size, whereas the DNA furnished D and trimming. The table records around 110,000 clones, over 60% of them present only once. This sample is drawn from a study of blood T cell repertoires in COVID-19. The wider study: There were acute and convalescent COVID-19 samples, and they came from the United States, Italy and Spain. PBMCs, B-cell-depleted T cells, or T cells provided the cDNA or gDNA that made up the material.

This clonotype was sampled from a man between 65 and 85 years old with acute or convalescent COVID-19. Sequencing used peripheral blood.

The CDR3 is CASSPSGGLINEKLFF. Written as DNA, the CDR3 is TGTGCCAGCAGCCCCTCTGGCGGGTTGATTAATGAAAAACTGTTTTTT. The gene calls are TRBV6-2 or TRBV6-3 and TRBJ1-4, with unresolved D. Germline loops: CDR1 MNHEY, CDR2 SVGEGT. V gave up 6 bases and J gave up 4 bases, with 18 bases separating them. The CDR3 consists of 16 residues.